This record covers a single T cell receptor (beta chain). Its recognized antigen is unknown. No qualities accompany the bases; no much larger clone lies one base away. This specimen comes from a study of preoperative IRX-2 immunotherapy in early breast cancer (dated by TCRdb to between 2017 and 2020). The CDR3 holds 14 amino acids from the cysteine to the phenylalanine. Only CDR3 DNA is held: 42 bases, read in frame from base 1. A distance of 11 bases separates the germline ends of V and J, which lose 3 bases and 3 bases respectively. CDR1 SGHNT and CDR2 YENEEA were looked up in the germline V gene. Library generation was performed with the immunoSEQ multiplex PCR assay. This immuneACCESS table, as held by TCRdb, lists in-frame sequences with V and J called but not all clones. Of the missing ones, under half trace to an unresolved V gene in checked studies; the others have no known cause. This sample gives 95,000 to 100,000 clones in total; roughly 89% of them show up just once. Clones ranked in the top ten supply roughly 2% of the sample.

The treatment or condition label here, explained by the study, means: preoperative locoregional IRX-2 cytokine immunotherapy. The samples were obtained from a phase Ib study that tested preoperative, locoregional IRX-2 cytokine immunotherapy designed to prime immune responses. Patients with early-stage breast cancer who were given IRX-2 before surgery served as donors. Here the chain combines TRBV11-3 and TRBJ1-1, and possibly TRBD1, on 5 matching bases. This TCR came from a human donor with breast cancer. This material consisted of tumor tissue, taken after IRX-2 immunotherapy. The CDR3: CASSFDGGYTEAFF. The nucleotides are TGTGCCAGCAGCTTTGATGGGGGATACACTGAAGCTTTCTTT. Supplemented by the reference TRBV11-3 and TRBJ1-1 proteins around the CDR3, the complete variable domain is EAGVVQSPRYKIIEKKQPVAFWCNPISGHNTLYWYLQNLGQGPELLIRYENEEAVDDSQLPKDRFSAERLKGVDSTLKIQPAELGDSAVYLCASSFDGGYTEAFFGQGTRLTVV.